The 16 T cell receptor beta chains presented below share a single source sample, sequenced in a study of regulatory and conventional T cells in RAG deficiency. TCRdb's copy holds only in-frame clones and misses some; the assay was immunoSEQ multiplex PCR. The sample consists of some 30,000 clones, approximately 91% of them appearing once. The same specimen was also included in a second study, on regulatory T cells. That work adds: Primers: 52 TRBV forward and 13 TRBJ reverse.

Sequenced input: CD8+ T cells sorted from blood. These receptors were obtained from a human donor in good health.

This rearrangement joins TRBV30 to TRBJ1-3; a possible D gene is TRBD1 (5 bases). This CDR3 has 14 amino acids. The V gene's germline CDR1 is GTSNPN and CDR2 SVGIG (reference sequence). The V end lost 5 bases, the J end lost 4 bases, and 15 bases lay between the germline ends. Written as DNA, the CDR3 is TGTGCCTGGGGCCCAAGGGGCATCGGAAACACCATATATTTT. Residues: CAWGPRGIGNTIYF.

The J gene is TRBJ2-7, the V gene TRBV19; D is uncertain. Trimming cost V 6 bases and J 7 bases, with 16 bases left between them. Germline CDR1 and CDR2: LNHDA and SQIVND (reference sequence). The CDR3 spans 13 residues. This chain's CDR3 is CASSKYLLGEQYF. The CDR3 nucleotides are TGTGCCAGTAGCAAATATCTATTAGGAGAGCAGTACTTC. Full variable domain (missing parts from reference TRBV19 and TRBJ2-7): DGGITQSPKYLFRKEGQNVTLSCEQNLNHDAMYWYRQDPGQGLRLIYYSQIVNDFQKGDIAEGYSVSREKKESFPLTVTSAQKNPTAFYLCASSKYLLGEQYFGPGTRLTVT.

This chain uses TRBV9 with TRBJ1-5, with D possibly TRBD1 on 6 matching bases. This CDR3 is built from 15 residues. Looked up from germline, CDR1 is SGDLS and CDR2 is YYNGEE. Trimming left V 4 bases short and J 0 bases short, with 11 bases between. The CDR3 DNA is TGTGCCAGCAGCCCTGGGACACTTAGCAATCAGCCCCAGCATTTT. It is translated as CASSPGTLSNQPQHF.

This sequence joins TRBV18 and TRBJ2-2; TRBD2 agrees at 14 bases. Per germline, CDR1 KGHSH and CDR2 LQKENI. Losses at the gene ends were 4 bases for V and 3 bases for J; bases not matched to a gene: 1. The CDR3 is made up of 16 amino acids. CDR3 sequence (DNA): TGTGCCAGCTCACGGGGACTAGCGGGGGACACCGGGGAGCTGTTTTTT. Its translation is CASSRGLAGDTGELFF.

On this clone itself: Other DNA sequences in the sample encode the same CDR3. This chain's CDR3 is CASSLGTGADGYTF. As DNA, the CDR3 is TGTGCCAGCTCCCTCGGGACAGGGGCGGATGGCTACACCTTC. This chain uses TRBV18 with TRBJ1-2; 10 bases fit TRBD1. The ends lost 6 bases at V and 6 bases at J; junction bases unmatched: 7. The CDR3 is 14 residues long. Germline CDR1 reads KGHSH; CDR2 reads LQKENI.

The chain employs TRBV28 and TRBJ2-7, with 7 bases aligning to TRBD2. Germline CDR1 reads MDHEN; CDR2 reads SYDVKM. The junction had 5 bases not matched to a gene; V was cut back by 5 bases and J by 1 base. The CDR3 is 14 residues long. The CDR3, as DNA: TGTGCCAGCAGTCTAGCGGCGTATTCCTACGAGCAGTACTTC. Translated, it gives CASSLAAYSYEQYF.

V gene TRBV4-2 combines with J gene TRBJ2-3, with 11 bases that match TRBD2. V was clipped by 0 bases and J by 7 bases; unmatched bases: 6. Per germline, CDR1 LGHNA and CDR2 YNFKEQ. CDR3 size: 16 residues. As DNA, the CDR3 is TGTGCCAGCAGCCAAGATTTAGCGGGGGGGGCGAATACGCAGTATTTT. Protein: CASSQDLAGGANTQYF.

The chain joins TRBV19 to TRBJ2-3; D unresolved. Germline loops: CDR1 LNHDA, CDR2 SQIVND (reference sequence). The CDR3 contains 13 residues. V was cut by 5 bases and J by 5 bases, with 11 bases left in between. The CDR3 loop is CASSRMYKDTQYF. CDR3 sequence (DNA): TGTGCCAGTAGTCGGATGTACAAAGATACGCAGTATTTT.

V usage is TRBV4-1 and J usage is TRBJ2-3; TRBD2 matches at 8 bases. The J segment lost 0 bases and the V segment lost 0 bases, leaving 8 bases of the junction unmatched. Germline V gene sequence: CDR1 MGHRA, CDR2 YSYEKL. There are 18 residues in the CDR3. CDR3 DNA: TGCGCCAGCAGCCAAGATCCCCGGCGGGGGGCGAGCACAGATACGCAGTATTTT. The encoded protein is CASSQDPRRGASTDTQYF.

This chain uses TRBV11-3 with TRBJ1-1; no clear D gene. Trimming left V 5 bases short and J 0 bases short, with 13 bases between. Germline loops: CDR1 SGHNT, CDR2 YENEEA. The CDR3 is 15 residues long. The CDR3 DNA reads as TGTGCCAGCAGCCCTGGAGGCAGCTTGAACACTGAAGCTTTCTTT. Amino acid sequence: CASSPGGSLNTEAFF.

The gene calls are TRBV19 and TRBJ1-5, with 9 bases matching TRBD1. The germline V gene encodes CDR1 LNHDA and CDR2 SQIVND (reference sequence). V lost 6 bases to trimming and J lost 6 bases; unmatched junction nucleotides: 12. CDR3 length: 16 residues. The chain's CDR3 is CASRTRDRALGQPQHF. CDR3 nucleotide sequence: TGTGCCAGTAGGACCCGGGACAGGGCTTTAGGTCAGCCCCAGCATTTT.

The rearrangement links TRBV6-4 to TRBJ2-7; 10 bases line up with TRBD2. This CDR3 is 15 amino acids long. Germline CDR1 MRHNA, CDR2 SNTAGT. Trimming took 1 base from V and 4 from J; bases not matched to a gene: 4. In DNA form, the CDR3 reads TGTGCCAGCAGTGACTGGTCTAGCGGGAGTTACGAGCAGTACTTC. Amino acid sequence: CASSDWSSGSYEQYF.

CDR3: CSVGQVTNYGYTF. Written as DNA, the CDR3 is TGCAGCGTCGGACAGGTTACTAACTATGGCTACACCTTC. The chain links TRBV29-1 to TRBJ1-2; the match to TRBD1 covers 7 bases. The germline V gene has CDR1 SQVTM and CDR2 ANQGSEA. Trimming removed 6 bases from V and 0 bases from J; junction bases left unmatched: 4. This CDR3 has 13 residues.

The rearrangement uses TRBV27 and TRBJ2-7; no clear D. Germline V CDR1 and CDR2: MNHEY, SMNVEV (reference sequence). CDR3 length: 14 residues. Trimming shortened V by 2 bases and J by 2 bases, and 10 bases separated the two germline ends. CDR3 sequence: CASSLRAPTYEQYF. DNA of the CDR3: TGTGCCAGCAGTTTACGGGCACCAACCTACGAGCAGTACTTC.

The gene calls are TRBV7-8 and TRBJ1-2; D call uncertain. The V end was cut by 2 bases, the J end by 4 bases, with 14 bases between. Per germline, CDR1 SGHVS and CDR2 FQNEAQ. CDR3 size: 15 residues. The CDR3 sequence: CASSLILREFYGYTF. The CDR3 DNA is TGTGCCAGCAGCTTAATTCTTCGGGAGTTCTATGGCTACACCTTC. Drawing the rest from reference TRBV7-8 and TRBJ1-2, the complete variable domain is GAGVSQSPRYKVAKRGQDVALRCDPISGHVSLFWYQQALGQGPEFLTYFQNEAQLDKSGLPSDRFFAERPEGSVSTLKIQRTQQEDSAVYLCASSLILREFYGYTFGSGTRLTVV.

The V gene is TRBV28, the J gene TRBJ2-7; 7 nucleotides line up with TRBD1. CDR3 length equals 16 residues. V lost 6 bases and J lost 2; bases outside the gene matches: 13. CDR1 and CDR2 from the germline V gene are MDHEN and SYDVKM. This CDR3 reads CASRHRGQKHTYEQYF. The CDR3 nucleotides are TGTGCCAGCAGGCACCGGGGACAGAAACACACCTACGAGCAGTACTTC.